The 10 T cell receptor beta chains below come from one sample, sequenced in a study of PD-L1 blockade in urothelial cancer. Noted time point: peripheral blood 6 weeks after treatment start. Clones were read by immunoSEQ multiplex PCR, and TCRdb kept only the in-frame ones, dropping some. This repertoire shows around 30,000 clones, 84% found once; its top ten account for approximately 3.1%. The sequences come from PBMCs, collected around atezolizumab (anti-PD-L1) treatment. The receptors here all came from a man aged 65 to 85 with urothelial cancer.

This chain uses TRBV7-9 with TRBJ2-7, with D perhaps matching TRBD2 (5 bases). The CDR3 spans 14 residues. Germline V CDR1 and CDR2: SEHNR, FQNEAQ (reference sequence). V was clipped by 2 bases and J by 7 bases, with 15 bases between them. CDR3 region: CASSLSRLPGEQYF. The CDR3 coding sequence is TGTGCCAGCAGCTTATCGAGACTGCCGGGGGAGCAGTACTTC.

This clone has a handful of counts. This chain uses TRBV7-8 with TRBJ1-4; 7 bases map to TRBD1. In germline, CDR1 is SGHVS, CDR2 FQNEAQ. The V gene end was trimmed by 5 bases and the J gene end by 8 bases; junction bases not matched to a gene: 8. CDR3 size: 14 residues. The DNA for the CDR3 is TGTGCCAGCAGCCAACAGGGGCAGGGGGAAAAACTGTTTTTT. Translation: CASSQQGQGEKLFF.

The J gene is TRBJ2-2, the V gene TRBV29-1; 13 bases align to TRBD2. The CDR3 is 16 amino acids. Germline values: CDR1 SQVTM, CDR2 ANQGSEA. With V trimmed by 6 bases and J by 3 bases, 7 bases remained unmatched. CDR3 amino acids: CSVAGTSGEDTGELFF. In nucleotides, the CDR3 is TGCAGCGTGGCCGGGACTAGCGGGGAGGACACCGGGGAGCTGTTTTTT.

This chain connects TRBV7-3 to TRBJ2-1; TRBD2 aligns across 14 bases. The CDR3 runs to 14 residues. Germline V gives CDR1 SGHTA, CDR2 FQGTGA. Unmatched junction bases numbered 3, after V lost 6 bases and J lost 8 bases. The CDR3 spells CASRPGLAGDEQFF. The CDR3 region has the DNA TGTGCCAGCAGGCCGGGACTAGCGGGAGATGAGCAGTTCTTC.

This CDR3 reads CASSSPNTGELFF. CDR3 DNA: TGTGCCAGCAGCTCTCCGAACACCGGGGAGCTGTTTTTT. The chain has TRBV7-9 and TRBJ2-2; D unresolved. The CDR3 has 13 amino acids. V lost 4 bases and J 0 bases, leaving 3 bases between the germline ends. Germline V lookup: CDR1 SEHNR, CDR2 FQNEAQ (reference sequence). Looking up the rest from reference TRBV7-9 and TRBJ2-2 gives the full variable domain: DTGVSQNPRHKITKRGQNVTFRCDPISEHNRLYWYRQTLGQGPEFLTYFQNEAQLEKSRLLSDRFSAERPKGSFSTLEIQRTEQGDSAMYLCASSSPNTGELFFGEGSRLTVL.

The chain couples TRBV10-3 to TRBJ2-7; D possibly corresponds to TRBD1 (6 bases). Germline loops: CDR1 ENHRY, CDR2 SYGVKD. The CDR3 contains 13 residues. V shed 2 bases and J shed 3 bases, with 8 bases lying between them. The DNA for the CDR3 is TGTGCCATCAGTGAGAGGACAGTCTACGAGCAGTACTTC. This codes for CAISERTVYEQYF.

J is TRBJ2-2 and V is TRBV18; 7 bases are shared with TRBD1. V shed 2 bases, J shed 1 base, and the junction held 4 bases outside the gene matches. Germline V gene lookup returns CDR1 KGHSH and CDR2 LQKENI. The CDR3 contains 16 residues. CDR3 in amino acids: CASSPRGQMNTGELFF. As DNA, the CDR3 is TGTGCCAGCTCACCAAGGGGACAGATGAACACCGGGGAGCTGTTTTTT.

The chain employs TRBV6-5 and TRBJ2-2; D ambiguous. The V gene's germline CDR1 is MNHEY and CDR2 SVGAGI. The CDR3 totals 14 residues. Trimming took off 6 bases at V and 4 bases at J, with 12 bases between the two ends. This CDR3 reads CASSPRTVTGELFF. The CDR3 region has the DNA TGTGCCAGCAGCCCACGCACAGTCACCGGGGAGCTGTTTTTT.

V and J are TRBV5-4 and TRBJ2-5; D is undetermined. From germline, CDR1 is SGHNT and CDR2 YYREEE (reference sequence). V lost 4 bases, J lost 5 bases, and 6 bases lay in between. CDR3 length: 11 residues. The CDR3 is CASSTRETQYF. The CDR3 region has the DNA TGTGCCAGCAGCACCCGGGAGACCCAGTACTTC.

This clone was observed a handful of times. The chain joins TRBV18 to TRBJ1-5; D gene ambiguous. This CDR3 contains 16 residues. Germline assignment: CDR1 KGHSH and CDR2 LQKENI. V shed 4 bases and J shed 0 bases, with 13 bases lying between them. CDR3 DNA: TGTGCCAGCTCACAAGCCCGATCGTATAGCAATCAGCCCCAGCATTTT. Translation gives CASSQARSYSNQPQHF. The full variable domain, its missing parts supplied by reference TRBV18 and TRBJ1-5, is NAGVMQNPRHLVRRRGQEARLRCSPMKGHSHVYWYRQLPEEGLKFMVYLQKENIIDESGMPKERFSAEFPKEGPSILRIQQVVRGDSAAYFCASSQARSYSNQPQHFGDGTRLSIL.